This T cell receptor (beta chain) originates from a study of blood T cell repertoires in COVID-19. Source study methods: Scientists estimated how many nucleated cells there were by amplifying reference gene primers. TCRdb keeps only in-frame clones here, not all; method: immunoSEQ multiplex PCR. V and J calls and clone size are copied from that table; D and trimming were computed from the DNA. The data show approximately 230,000 clones, about 90% seen once. V was trimmed by 3 bases and J by 0 bases, leaving 14 bases between them. This CDR3 is 16 amino acids long. Germline V gene sequence: CDR1 LGHDT, CDR2 YNNKEL (reference sequence).

The chain recombines TRBV3-1 (or the pseudogene TRBV3-2) with TRBJ1-1; D might be TRBD1 (6 bases). The sequenced material came from peripheral blood. This TCR was sampled from a man of 80 years or more with acute or convalescent COVID-19. CDR3 bases: TGTGCCAGCAGCCACCACCCGGGACAACTGAACACTGAAGCTTTCTTT. Its protein is CASSHHPGQLNTEAFF.